The present TCR beta chain was sequenced within a study of sequential checkpoint blockade in melanoma. Overall study context: Roughly 23 patients had matched tumor biopsies before treatment and at week 13 after nivolumab or ipilimumab alone.

The table came from immunoSEQ multiplex PCR; TCRdb's copy has only in-frame clones and leaves some out. The sample includes some 7,200 clones, 20% to 25% of them seen just once. This CDR3 contains 17 residues. The V end lost 5 bases, the J end lost 1 base, and 17 bases lay between the germline ends. Germline V gene lookup returns CDR1 SGHNT and CDR2 YENEEA. The sample holds a few counts of this clone. Treatment denoted: randomized to nivolumab then ipilimumab (arm A) or the reverse (arm B). The sequencing used tumor tissue (inferred from file names), collected from a patient given nivolumab and ipilimumab in sequence. The rearrangement joins TRBV11-3 to TRBJ1-4; TRBD1 is a possible D gene (6 bases). The clonotype comes from a human donor with melanoma. CDR3 loop: CASSPRGVRRTNEKLFF. CDR3 nucleotide sequence: TGTGCCAGCAGCCCGAGGGGGGTAAGGAGAACTAATGAAAAACTGTTTTTT.